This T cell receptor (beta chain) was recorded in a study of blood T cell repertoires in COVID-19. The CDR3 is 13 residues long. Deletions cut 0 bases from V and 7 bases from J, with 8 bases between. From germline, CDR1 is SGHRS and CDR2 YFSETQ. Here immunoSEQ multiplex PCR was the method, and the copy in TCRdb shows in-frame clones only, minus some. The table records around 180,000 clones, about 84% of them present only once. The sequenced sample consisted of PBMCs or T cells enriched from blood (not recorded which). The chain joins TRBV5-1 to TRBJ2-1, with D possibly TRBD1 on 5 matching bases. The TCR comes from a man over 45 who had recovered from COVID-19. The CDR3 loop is CASSLDRQNEQFF. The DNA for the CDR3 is TGCGCCAGCAGCTTGGACAGGCAGAATGAGCAGTTCTTC.